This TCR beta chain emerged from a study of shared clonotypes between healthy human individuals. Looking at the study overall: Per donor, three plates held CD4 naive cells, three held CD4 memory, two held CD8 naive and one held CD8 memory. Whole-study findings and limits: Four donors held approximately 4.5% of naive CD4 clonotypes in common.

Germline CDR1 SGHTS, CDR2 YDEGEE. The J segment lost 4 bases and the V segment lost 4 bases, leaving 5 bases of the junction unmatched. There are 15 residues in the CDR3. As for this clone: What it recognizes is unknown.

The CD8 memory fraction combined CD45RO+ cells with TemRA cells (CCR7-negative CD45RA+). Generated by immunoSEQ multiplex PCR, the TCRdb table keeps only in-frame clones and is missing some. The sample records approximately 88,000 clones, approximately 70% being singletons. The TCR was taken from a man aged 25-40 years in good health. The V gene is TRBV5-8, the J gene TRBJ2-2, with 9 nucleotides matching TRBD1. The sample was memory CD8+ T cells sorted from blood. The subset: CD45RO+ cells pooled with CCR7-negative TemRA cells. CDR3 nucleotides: TGTGCCAGCAGCCCCGGGACAGGGACCACCGGGGAGCTGTTTTTT. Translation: CASSPGTGTTGELFF.